Shown below are 31 T cell receptor beta chains from a single sample sequenced in a study of T cell responses to AZD1222 COVID-19 vaccine. Data came from immunoSEQ multiplex PCR; TCRdb stores just in-frame clones and leaves some out. In the table there are 75,000 to 100,000 clones, 90% of which are singletons. Here the sequenced sample was peripheral blood, taken on day 0 of AZD1222 vaccination. These receptors were taken from an adult in good health.

This clone was observed once. The V and J genes are TRBV7-6 and TRBJ2-1; no firm D call. The CDR3 totals 17 residues. Trimming removed 1 base at V and 7 bases at J, with 20 bases between. Germline assignment: CDR1 SGHVS and CDR2 FNYEAQ. CDR3 nucleotide sequence: TGTGCCAGCAGCTTAGGGAGTAGAAGCCACGCGGAGAATGAGCAGTTCTTC. Amino acid sequence: CASSLGSRSHAENEQFF.

The chain combines TRBV30 with TRBJ1-4; unclear D gene. The CDR3 has 10 amino acids. The V gene's germline CDR1 is GTSNPN and CDR2 SVGIG (reference sequence). Trimming took 1 base from V and 8 from J, leaving 2 bases between them. Here the CDR3 reads CAWSEEKLFF. DNA for the CDR3: TGTGCCTGGAGTGAGGAAAAACTGTTTTTT.

In this sample, this clone turned up a few times. The chain joins TRBV7-2 to TRBJ2-7; 12 nucleotides agree with TRBD2. Germline CDR1 reads SGHTA; CDR2 reads FQGNSA. This CDR3 is 15 amino acids long. Unmatched junction bases numbered 3, after V lost 6 bases and J lost 0 bases. The CDR3 spells CASRSTSGSSYEQYF. The CDR3, as DNA: TGTGCCAGCAGATCGACTAGCGGGAGCTCCTACGAGCAGTACTTC.

Regarding this clone: It is unclear where the CDR3 begins or ends on the DNA, so no DNA is shown, and the CDR3 is as TCRdb lists it. The chain has TRBV6-4 and TRBJ2-3; the table's D call, TRBD1, has no DNA check behind it. CDR1 MRHNA and CDR2 SNTAGT come from the germline V gene. Ends included, the CDR3 has 15 residues. CDR3 sequence reads: CASSTSGQGPDTQYF.

The chain is built from TRBV30 and TRBJ2-5, with no clear D. V lost 0 bases, J lost 5 bases, and 7 bases lay in between. The CDR3 sequence is 12 residues long. Germline lookup yields CDR1 GTSNPN and CDR2 SVGIG (reference sequence). The CDR3 sequence is CAWSVGAETQYF. CDR3 coding DNA: TGTGCCTGGAGTGTAGGCGCGGAGACCCAGTACTTC.

The chain has TRBV10-1 and TRBJ2-7; D perhaps matches TRBD2 (6 bases). The CDR3 sequence is 14 residues long. Germline V lookup: CDR1 WNHNN, CDR2 SYGVQD (reference sequence). Trimming pared 8 bases from V and 7 bases from J, leaving 21 bases between. Written as DNA, the CDR3 is TGCGCCAGCCAAAGACATAGCGGTTTGGGAGAGCAGTACTTC. Translation gives CASQRHSGLGEQYF.

This clone has only one observation. This rearrangement joins TRBV19 to TRBJ1-2; the match to TRBD1 covers 8 bases. Unmatched junction bases numbered 9, after V lost 2 bases and J lost 4 bases. There are 16 residues in the CDR3. Germline lookup yields CDR1 LNHDA and CDR2 SQIVND (reference sequence). The chain's CDR3 is CASSIRGQDGPYGYTF. CDR3 bases: TGTGCCAGTAGTATAAGGGGACAGGATGGGCCCTATGGCTACACCTTC.

The chain employs TRBV19 and TRBJ2-7; no definite D call. CDR3 length: 12 residues. Germline assignment: CDR1 LNHDA and CDR2 SQIVND (reference sequence). Trimming took 10 bases from V and 6 from J, leaving 16 bases between them. The chain's CDR3 is CATRPGFGEQYF. CDR3 DNA sequence: TGTGCCACCAGGCCCGGGTTCGGCGAGCAGTACTTC.

The chain couples TRBV5-5 to TRBJ2-3; D gene unclear. In germline, CDR1 is SGHKS, CDR2 YYEKEE (reference sequence). Trimming took 0 bases from V and 2 from J, leaving 7 bases between them. The CDR3 totals 14 residues. This CDR3 reads CASSLGTLTDTQYF. The CDR3 region has the DNA TGTGCCAGCAGCTTGGGGACCCTCACAGATACGCAGTATTTT.

V gene TRBV28 combines with J gene TRBJ1-4, with D unclear. Germline-derived CDR1 and CDR2 are MDHEN and SYDVKM. The CDR3 covers 15 residues. V dropped 5 bases and J dropped 8 bases, with 18 bases sitting between them. The CDR3 region is CASSLQQSLREKLFF. In DNA, the CDR3 is TGTGCCAGCAGTCTTCAGCAGAGCCTACGAGAAAAACTGTTTTTT.

The chain employs TRBV28 and TRBJ1-5; tentative D call: TRBD1 (6 bases). This CDR3 has 16 residues. CDR1 is MDHEN and CDR2 is SYDVKM in the germline V gene. The ends were cut back, 3 bases at V and 2 bases at J, with 14 bases in the middle. CDR3 residues: CASSFRTDFGNQPQHF. The DNA of the CDR3 is TGTGCCAGCAGTTTCCGGACAGATTTCGGCAATCAGCCCCAGCATTTT.

This chain uses TRBV28 with TRBJ1-3; no clear D gene. Germline V gene lookup returns CDR1 MDHEN and CDR2 SYDVKM. The CDR3 consists of 16 residues. Trimming shortened V by 3 bases and J by 4 bases, and 16 bases separated the two germline ends. The CDR3 region is CASSLGGPNTGNTIYF. In nucleotides, the CDR3 is TGTGCCAGCAGTTTGGGAGGGCCTAATACAGGAAACACCATATATTTT.

The CDR3 DNA reads as TGTGCCAGCAGCGTAGCTTGGGGCAGTGACGGTGAGCAGTTCTTC. This translates into CASSVAWGSDGEQFF. The gene calls are TRBV9 and TRBJ2-1; D may be TRBD1 (5 bases). Germline V gives CDR1 SGDLS, CDR2 YYNGEE. CDR3 length: 15 residues. V lost 0 bases and J lost 9, with 16 bases in between.

The CDR3 here is CASSRDTEAFF. In DNA, the CDR3 is TGTGCCAGCTCACGGGATACTGAAGCTTTCTTT. The chain employs TRBV18 and TRBJ1-1, with D uncertain. This CDR3 contains 11 residues. CDR1 and CDR2 from the germline V gene are KGHSH and LQKENI. Trimming removed 4 bases from V and 5 bases from J, with 5 bases in between.

The chain links TRBV6-2 or TRBV6-3 to TRBJ2-4; 9 bases line up with TRBD2. CDR1 is MNHEY, CDR2 SVGEGT, per germline. The CDR3 loop spans 19 amino acids. V lost 2 bases and J lost 0; bases outside the gene matches: 11. Here the CDR3 reads CASSYPPGTSGLAKNIQYF. DNA for the CDR3: TGTGCCAGCAGTTACCCCCCGGGAACTAGCGGGTTAGCCAAAAACATTCAGTACTTC.

In nucleotides, the CDR3 is TGTGCCAGCAGCGCTGCGGGGGGGTCACCCCTCCACTTT. Protein sequence: CASSAAGGSPLHF. The J gene is TRBJ1-6, the V gene TRBV9; possible D gene TRBD1, 5 bases. V was shortened by 3 bases and J by 10 bases, with 11 bases between the two germline ends. Germline V CDR1 and CDR2: SGDLS, YYNGEE. The CDR3 loop spans 13 amino acids.

This rearrangement joins TRBV28 to TRBJ2-7; no definite D call. The CDR3 loop spans 13 amino acids. Germline CDR1 MDHEN, CDR2 SYDVKM. Trimming left V 6 bases short and J 3 bases short, with 12 bases between. The CDR3 here is CASRVSFIYEQYF. The CDR3 nucleotides read TGTGCCAGCAGGGTAAGCTTCATCTACGAGCAGTACTTC.

This chain joins TRBV5-1 and TRBJ2-5; 10 bases align to TRBD2. After removal of 4 bases from V and 2 bases from J, the junction contained 8 bases not matched to a gene. The CDR3 sequence is 16 residues long. Germline loops: CDR1 SGHRS, CDR2 YFSETQ. The CDR3, as DNA: TGCGCCAGCAGCCAACTCCCAGCGGGAGGGCAAGAGACCCAGTACTTC. This gives the protein CASSQLPAGGQETQYF.

This sequence joins TRBV14 and TRBJ1-1, with no clear D. Germline V gene data show CDR1 as SGHDN and CDR2 as FVKESK. The CDR3 length is 14 residues. Trimming took off 4 bases at V and 0 bases at J, with 9 bases between the two ends. CDR3: CASSPQHLNTEAFF. CDR3 nucleotide sequence: TGTGCCAGCAGCCCGCAGCATCTGAACACTGAAGCTTTCTTT.

This chain uses TRBV19 with TRBJ2-2, with 10 bases fitting TRBD2. Germline V gene data show CDR1 as LNHDA and CDR2 as SQIVND (reference sequence). The CDR3 sequence is 16 residues long. J lost 1 base, V lost 6 bases, and 5 bases had no gene match. CDR3 region: CASRSGTSENTGELFF. In DNA, the CDR3 is TGTGCCAGTAGGAGTGGGACTAGCGAGAACACCGGGGAGCTGTTTTTT.

This clone showed up just a few times. This chain uses TRBV6-2 or TRBV6-3 with TRBJ2-7; TRBD2 aligns across 9 bases. This CDR3 comprises 20 residues. Germline-derived CDR1 and CDR2 are MNHEY and SVGEGT. V was clipped by 0 bases and J by 7 bases; unmatched bases: 22. CDR3 DNA sequence: TGTGCCAGCAGTTACTCCGGTGCCTTAGCGGGAGAGGGCAAGTTTCTGGAGCAGTACTTC. Residues: CASSYSGALAGEGKFLEQYF.

The chain has TRBV19 and TRBJ1-3, with D unclear. The germline V and J ends were trimmed by 6 bases and 0 bases, with 9 bases remaining between them. The CDR3 contains 14 residues. Germline lookup yields CDR1 LNHDA and CDR2 SQIVND (reference sequence). The CDR3, as DNA: TGTGCCAGTAGCCGCAGGAGCTCTGGAAACACCATATATTTT. Amino acids: CASSRRSSGNTIYF.

The chain employs TRBV28 and TRBJ1-2; D perhaps matches TRBD1 (6 bases). This CDR3 comprises 12 residues. V lost 11 bases and J 4 bases, leaving 14 bases between the germline ends. Germline CDR1 reads MDHEN; CDR2 reads SYDVKM. CDR3 in amino acids: CAGEQGFYGYTF. In DNA, the CDR3 is TGTGCCGGAGAACAGGGTTTCTATGGCTACACCTTC.

The J gene is TRBJ1-2, the V gene TRBV4-3; D is possibly TRBD1 (6 bases). The CDR3 sequence is 15 residues long. V was pared by 3 bases and J by 8 bases, with 19 bases between. From germline, CDR1 is LGHNA and CDR2 YSLEER. The CDR3 loop reads CASSQPGVGQSGYTF. Here the CDR3 DNA reads TGCGCCAGCAGCCAGCCGGGGGTCGGACAGTCCGGCTACACCTTC.

CDR3 protein: CASSSPETGELFF. As DNA, the CDR3 is TGTGCCAGCAGTTCCCCCGAGACCGGGGAGCTGTTTTTT. The chain has TRBV6-2 or TRBV6-3 and TRBJ2-2; no clear D. V lost 4 bases to trimming and J lost 5 bases, with 8 bases between them. This CDR3 spans 13 amino acids. Germline V gene data show CDR1 as MNHEY and CDR2 as SVGEGT.

V usage is TRBV19 and J usage is TRBJ2-1; 9 positions agree with TRBD2. The V gene end was trimmed by 2 bases and the J gene end by 2 bases; junction bases not matched to a gene: 7. CDR3 size: 17 residues. Germline CDR1 and CDR2: LNHDA and SQIVND (reference sequence). CDR3 DNA sequence: TGTGCCAGTAGTATATTAGCGGGAGAGGTCACCTACAATGAGCAGTTCTTC. Protein sequence: CASSILAGEVTYNEQFF. Filled out from reference TRBV19 and TRBJ2-1, the complete variable domain reads DGGITQSPKYLFRKEGQNVTLSCEQNLNHDAMYWYRQDPGQGLRLIYYSQIVNDFQKGDIAEGYSVSREKKESFPLTVTSAQKNPTAFYLCASSILAGEVTYNEQFFGPGTRLTVL.

The chain is built from TRBV19 and TRBJ2-3; TRBD2 is a possible D gene (6 bases). The germline CDR1 and CDR2 sequences are LNHDA and SQIVND (reference sequence). CDR3 length: 15 amino acids. Trimming shortened V by 6 bases and J by 1 base, and 14 bases separated the two germline ends. The CDR3 sequence: CASSPGGSRTDTQYF. DNA for the CDR3: TGTGCCAGTAGCCCTGGGGGGAGCCGCACAGATACGCAGTATTTT.

This rearrangement joins TRBV7-2 to TRBJ2-4, with 13 bases fitting TRBD2. CDR3 size: 18 residues. From germline, CDR1 is SGHTA and CDR2 FQGNSA. J gave up 3 bases and V 5 bases, and 10 bases lay outside the gene matches. Here the CDR3 DNA reads TGTGCCAGCAGCAAAGTAGGGACTAGCGGGACGGGCAAAAACATTCAGTACTTC. Protein: CASSKVGTSGTGKNIQYF. Combining the CDR3 with reference TRBV7-2 and TRBJ2-4 gives the whole variable domain GAGVSQSPSNKVTEKGKDVELRCDPISGHTALYWYRQSLGQGLEFLIYFQGNSAPDKSGLPSDRFSAERTGGSVSTLTIQRTQQEDSAVYLCASSKVGTSGTGKNIQYFGAGTRLSVL.

CDR3 nucleotide sequence: TGTGCCAGCAGTCACCCTGGGGGACACGACTACGAGCAGTACTTC. It is translated as CASSHPGGHDYEQYF. This rearrangement joins TRBV5-4 to TRBJ2-7; D perhaps matches TRBD1 (6 bases). V gave up 5 bases and J gave up 3 bases, with 18 bases separating them. CDR1 is SGHNT, CDR2 YYREEE, per germline (reference sequence). The length of the CDR3 is 15 residues.

The CDR3 loop is CASHGGSGGYNEQFF. CDR3 bases: TGCGCCAGCCATGGGGGTAGCGGGGGCTACAATGAGCAGTTCTTC. The J gene is TRBJ2-1, the V gene TRBV5-1, with 9 bases matching TRBD2. V lost 7 bases, J lost 3 bases, and 8 bases stayed unmatched. The CDR3 sequence is 15 residues long. Germline V lookup: CDR1 SGHRS, CDR2 YFSETQ.

The chain links TRBV5-1 to TRBJ2-5; D possibly corresponds to TRBD1 (5 bases). Per the germline V gene, CDR1 is SGHRS and CDR2 is YFSETQ. Between the trimmed V and J ends, which lost 7 bases and 1 base, there was a span of 8 bases. This CDR3 region has 12 residues. CDR3 sequence: CASFDSQETQYF. The CDR3 DNA reads TGCGCCAGCTTTGACAGCCAAGAGACCCAGTACTTC.